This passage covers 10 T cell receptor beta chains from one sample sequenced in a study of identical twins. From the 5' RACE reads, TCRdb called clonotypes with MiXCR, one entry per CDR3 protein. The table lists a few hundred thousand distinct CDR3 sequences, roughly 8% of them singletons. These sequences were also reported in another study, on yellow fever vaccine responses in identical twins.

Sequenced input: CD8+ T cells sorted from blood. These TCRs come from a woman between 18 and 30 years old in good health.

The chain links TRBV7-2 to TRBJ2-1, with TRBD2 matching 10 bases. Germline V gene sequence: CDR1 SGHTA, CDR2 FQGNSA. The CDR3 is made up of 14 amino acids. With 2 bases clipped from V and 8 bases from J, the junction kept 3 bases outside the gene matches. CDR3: CASSLLAGVDEQFF. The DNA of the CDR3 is TGTGCCAGCAGCTTACTAGCGGGAGTAGATGAGCAGTTCTTC.

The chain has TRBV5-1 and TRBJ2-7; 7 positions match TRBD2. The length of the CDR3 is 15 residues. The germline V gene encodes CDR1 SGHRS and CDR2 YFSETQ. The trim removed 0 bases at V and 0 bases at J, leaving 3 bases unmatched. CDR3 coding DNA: TGCGCCAGCAGCTTGGATAGCGGGCACTCCTACGAGCAGTACTTC. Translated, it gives CASSLDSGHSYEQYF.

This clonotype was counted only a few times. The CDR3 protein is CSVTSGRTYEQYF. In nucleotides, the CDR3 is TGCAGCGTTACTAGCGGGAGGACCTACGAGCAGTACTTC. The rearrangement joins TRBV29-1 to TRBJ2-7, with 12 positions matching TRBD2. The CDR3 covers 13 residues. Germline-derived CDR1 and CDR2 are SQVTM and ANQGSEA. The ends lost 5 bases at V and 2 bases at J; junction bases unmatched: 1.

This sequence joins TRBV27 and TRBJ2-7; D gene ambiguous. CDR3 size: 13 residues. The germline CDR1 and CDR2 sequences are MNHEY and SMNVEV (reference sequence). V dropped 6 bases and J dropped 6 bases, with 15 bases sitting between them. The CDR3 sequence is CASSPPGKGEQYF. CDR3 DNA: TGTGCCAGCAGCCCCCCGGGCAAGGGCGAGCAGTACTTC.

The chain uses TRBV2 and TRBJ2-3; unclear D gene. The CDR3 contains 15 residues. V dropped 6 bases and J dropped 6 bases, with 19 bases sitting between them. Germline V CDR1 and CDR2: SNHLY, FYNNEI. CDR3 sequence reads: CASRSGSNYLDTQYF. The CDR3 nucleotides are TGTGCCAGCAGAAGTGGGTCTAACTATTTGGATACGCAGTATTTT.

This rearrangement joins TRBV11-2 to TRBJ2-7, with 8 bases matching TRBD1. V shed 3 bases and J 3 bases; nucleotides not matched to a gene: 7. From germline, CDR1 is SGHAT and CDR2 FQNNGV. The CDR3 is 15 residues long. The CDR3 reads CASSFFTGQDYEQYF. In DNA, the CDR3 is TGTGCCAGCAGCTTTTTCACGGGACAGGACTACGAGCAGTACTTC.

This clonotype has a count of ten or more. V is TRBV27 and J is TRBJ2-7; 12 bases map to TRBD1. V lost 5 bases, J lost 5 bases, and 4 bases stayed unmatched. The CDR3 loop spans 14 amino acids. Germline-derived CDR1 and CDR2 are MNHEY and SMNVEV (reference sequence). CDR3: CASSPGTGGHEQYF. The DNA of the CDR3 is TGTGCCAGCAGTCCAGGGACAGGGGGCCACGAGCAGTACTTC.

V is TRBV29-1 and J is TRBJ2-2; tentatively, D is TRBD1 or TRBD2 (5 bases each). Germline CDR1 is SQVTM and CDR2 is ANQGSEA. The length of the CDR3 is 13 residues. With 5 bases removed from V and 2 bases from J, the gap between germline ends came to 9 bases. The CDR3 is CSVWDGNTGELFF. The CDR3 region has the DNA TGCAGCGTTTGGGACGGAAACACCGGGGAGCTGTTTTTT.

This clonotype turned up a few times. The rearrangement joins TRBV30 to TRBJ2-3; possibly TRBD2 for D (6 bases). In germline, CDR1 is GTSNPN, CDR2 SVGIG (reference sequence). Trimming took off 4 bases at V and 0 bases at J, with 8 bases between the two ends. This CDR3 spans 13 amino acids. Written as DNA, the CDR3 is TGTGCCTGGAAGGGACTTAGCACAGATACGCAGTATTTT. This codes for CAWKGLSTDTQYF.

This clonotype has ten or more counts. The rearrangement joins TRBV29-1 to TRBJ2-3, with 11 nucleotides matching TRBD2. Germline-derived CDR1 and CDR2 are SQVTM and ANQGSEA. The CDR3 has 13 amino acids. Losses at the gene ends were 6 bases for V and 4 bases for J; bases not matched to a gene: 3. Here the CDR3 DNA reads TGCAGCGTCCGACTAGCGGGGTCAGATACGCAGTATTTT. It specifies CSVRLAGSDTQYF.